This passage covers 28 T cell receptor beta chains from one sample sequenced in a study of T cells in localized non-small cell lung cancer. Sequencing used immunoSEQ multiplex PCR; TCRdb keeps in-frame clones, though not all of them. Among about 41,000 clones listed, 85% to 90% were seen once. Sequenced here: peripheral blood, sampled before any cancer treatment. The receptor set was obtained from a female donor aged 60 or older with stage I squamous cell lung carcinoma.

This sequence joins TRBV30 and TRBJ2-7; TRBD1 aligns across 10 bases. The trim removed 3 bases at V and 0 bases at J, leaving 5 bases unmatched. Germline V gene lookup returns CDR1 GTSNPN and CDR2 SVGIG (reference sequence). The CDR3 totals 15 residues. In DNA, the CDR3 is TGTGCCTGGAGCGCGGACAGGGGGAGCTCCTACGAGCAGTACTTC. The encoded protein is CAWSADRGSSYEQYF.

CDR3: CASRGTGSTGELFF. Here the CDR3 DNA reads TGTGCCAGCAGGGGGACAGGGAGCACCGGGGAGCTGTTTTTT. The chain carries TRBV7-6 and TRBJ2-2, with TRBD1 matching 9 bases. This CDR3 has 14 amino acids. Trimming removed 6 bases from V and 4 bases from J; junction bases left unmatched: 3. Germline V gene data show CDR1 as SGHVS and CDR2 as FNYEAQ.

The chain employs TRBV7-9 and TRBJ1-1; tentatively, D is TRBD1 (5 bases). CDR1 is SEHNR, CDR2 FQNEAQ, per germline (reference sequence). The CDR3 contains 13 residues. The V end lost 5 bases, the J end lost 1 base, and 8 bases lay between the germline ends. CDR3 sequence reads: CASSKQENTEAFF. As DNA, the CDR3 is TGTGCCAGCAGCAAACAGGAGAACACTGAAGCTTTCTTT. Full variable domain (missing parts from reference TRBV7-9 and TRBJ1-1): DTGVSQNPRHKITKRGQNVTFRCDPISEHNRLYWYRQTLGQGPEFLTYFQNEAQLEKSRLLSDRFSAERPKGSFSTLEIQRTEQGDSAMYLCASSKQENTEAFFGQGTRLTVV.

The gene calls are TRBV6-1 and TRBJ2-1; unclear D gene. Germline assignment: CDR1 MNHNS and CDR2 SASEGT. Deletions cut 0 bases from V and 2 bases from J, with 14 bases between. The CDR3 is 17 residues long. DNA for the CDR3: TGTGCCAGCAGTGAAGCCCGGGCCCTGATGCCCTACAATGAGCAGTTCTTC. The encoded protein is CASSEARALMPYNEQFF.

This clone was recorded a few times. The chain combines TRBV25-1 with TRBJ1-6; 8 nucleotides match TRBD1. CDR1 is MGHDK, CDR2 SYGVNS, per germline. The ends lost 4 bases at V and 8 bases at J; junction bases unmatched: 7. The CDR3 covers 15 residues. CDR3 in amino acids: CASSGRTGNYSPLHF. For the CDR3, the DNA is TGTGCCAGCAGTGGGAGGACAGGGAATTATTCACCCCTCCACTTT.

The chain recombines TRBV6-6 with TRBJ2-1; 7 bases agree with TRBD1. The CDR3 totals 14 residues. Germline trimming cut 7 bases from V and 0 bases from J; bases unmatched to any gene: 3. Germline V CDR1 and CDR2: MNHNY, SVGAGI (reference sequence). DNA for the CDR3: TGTGCCAGCAAAGGGGGCGCCTCCTACAATGAGCAGTTCTTC. This gives the protein CASKGGASYNEQFF.

This clone was seen a single time. The J gene is TRBJ2-3, the V gene TRBV11-3; D is possibly TRBD2 (5 bases). Between the trimmed V and J ends, which lost 2 bases and 3 bases, there was a span of 9 bases. CDR3 length: 14 residues. CDR1 is SGHNT, CDR2 YENEEA, per germline. The CDR3: CASSLFTGTDTQYF. CDR3 bases: TGTGCCAGCAGCTTATTCACGGGGACAGATACGCAGTATTTT. Variable domain in full (rest from reference TRBV11-3 and TRBJ2-3): EAGVVQSPRYKIIEKKQPVAFWCNPISGHNTLYWYLQNLGQGPELLIRYENEEAVDDSQLPKDRFSAERLKGVDSTLKIQPAELGDSAVYLCASSLFTGTDTQYFGPGTRLTVL.

This clone was seen just once. This sequence joins TRBV5-1 and TRBJ1-1, with 7 bases aligning to TRBD1. V shed 4 bases, J shed 1 base, and the junction held 4 bases outside the gene matches. This CDR3 spans 14 amino acids. Germline assignment: CDR1 SGHRS and CDR2 YFSETQ. In nucleotides, the CDR3 is TGCGCCAGCAGCAACAGACAGGGGAACACTGAAGCTTTCTTT. Its protein is CASSNRQGNTEAFF.

The gene calls are TRBV30 and TRBJ2-6; 12 positions match TRBD2. V gave up 4 bases and J gave up 2 bases; unmatched junction bases: 3. The CDR3 runs 16 residues. Germline CDR1 is GTSNPN and CDR2 is SVGIG (reference sequence). The chain's CDR3 is CAWTSGRVTGANVLTF. Here the CDR3 DNA reads TGTGCCTGGACTAGCGGGAGGGTCACTGGGGCCAACGTCCTGACTTTC.

In this sample, this clone turned up once. The chain recombines TRBV30 with TRBJ1-3; tentative D call: TRBD1 (6 bases). Germline V gene lookup returns CDR1 GTSNPN and CDR2 SVGIG (reference sequence). The CDR3 spans 16 residues. V was clipped by 2 bases and J by 0 bases, with 14 bases between them. The CDR3 sequence is CAWSPSGASSGNTIYF. The CDR3 nucleotides read TGTGCCTGGAGTCCCTCGGGGGCTAGCTCTGGAAACACCATATATTTT.

The chain recombines TRBV6-6 with TRBJ2-7; 7 nucleotides align to TRBD1. Germline trimming cut 0 bases from V and 7 bases from J; bases unmatched to any gene: 9. This CDR3 spans 15 amino acids. The germline V gene has CDR1 MNHNY and CDR2 SVGAGI (reference sequence). CDR3 amino acids: CASSYSTGMGLEQYF. CDR3 coding DNA: TGTGCCAGCAGTTACTCGACAGGGATGGGGCTGGAGCAGTACTTC.

The chain has TRBV5-1 and TRBJ1-2; TRBD1 aligns across 9 bases. V was pared by 3 bases and J by 4 bases, with 4 bases of the junction left unmatched. The CDR3 has 14 residues. Germline V gene lookup returns CDR1 SGHRS and CDR2 YFSETQ. DNA of the CDR3: TGCGCCAGCAGCTACAGGGGGCAAGGCTATGGCTACACCTTC. Translated, it gives CASSYRGQGYGYTF.

The chain has TRBV6-6 and TRBJ1-5, with D possibly TRBD1 on 5 matching bases. CDR3 size: 13 residues. The germline V gene has CDR1 MNHNY and CDR2 SVGAGI (reference sequence). V was cut by 8 bases and J by 9 bases, with 17 bases left in between. The CDR3 bases are TGTGCCAGCGGGGGGACGGACTTTTCGCCCCAGCATTTT. Translating gives CASGGTDFSPQHF.

This clone has more than one count but fewer than ten. The J gene is TRBJ2-5, the V gene TRBV19, with D possibly matching TRBD1 (6 bases). Trimming removed 3 bases from V and 4 bases from J, with 15 bases in between. The CDR3 covers 15 residues. Germline V gene lookup returns CDR1 LNHDA and CDR2 SQIVND (reference sequence). CDR3 region: CASSMPTGSAETQYF. For the CDR3, the DNA is TGTGCCAGTAGTATGCCGACAGGCTCGGCAGAGACCCAGTACTTC.

V gene TRBV6-5 combines with J gene TRBJ2-7, with TRBD2 matching over 8 bases. Germline V gene sequence: CDR1 MNHEY, CDR2 SVGAGI. The CDR3 contains 14 residues. V lost 4 bases and J lost 6; bases outside the gene matches: 8. CDR3: CASSFRLAMSEQYF. CDR3 nucleotides: TGTGCCAGCAGTTTTCGACTAGCGATGAGCGAGCAGTACTTC.

This clone was counted a single time. The CDR3 nucleotides are TGTGCTAGTGGTTTGGGGGTTGGGTACAATGAGCAGTTCTTC. Protein product: CASGLGVGYNEQFF. The gene calls are TRBV12-5 and TRBJ2-1; D uncertain. From germline, CDR1 is LGHNT and CDR2 FRNRAP. Deletions cut 1 base from V and 4 bases from J, with 8 bases between. The CDR3 runs 14 residues.

The V gene is TRBV6-1, the J gene TRBJ1-1; TRBD1 aligns across 7 bases. CDR3 length: 12 residues. Germline V lookup: CDR1 MNHNS, CDR2 SASEGT. The J segment lost 6 bases and the V segment lost 4 bases, leaving 2 bases of the junction unmatched. CDR3 loop: CASSAGQPEAFF. The CDR3 DNA reads TGTGCCAGCAGTGCGGGACAGCCTGAAGCTTTCTTT.

This clone was seen a single time. The rearrangement joins TRBV19 to TRBJ2-2, with D unresolved. Germline loops: CDR1 LNHDA, CDR2 SQIVND (reference sequence). V was clipped by 5 bases and J by 2 bases, with 15 bases between them. The CDR3 is 16 amino acids. CDR3 protein: CASSPPDLANTGELFF. CDR3 bases: TGTGCCAGTAGTCCCCCGGACCTTGCCAACACCGGGGAGCTGTTTTTT.

The chain carries TRBV30 and TRBJ1-4; weak D call: TRBD1 (5 bases). The CDR3 spans 14 residues. Germline V gene data show CDR1 as GTSNPN and CDR2 as SVGIG (reference sequence). V gave up 0 bases and J gave up 8 bases, with 13 bases separating them. In nucleotides, the CDR3 is TGTGCCTGGAGTGTACCGGGGCGCGGGGAAAAACTGTTTTTT. Its translation: CAWSVPGRGEKLFF.

Comments on this clone: At one of its ends the junction is not consistent with the germline gene, which may arise from a read error. The V call is TRBV7-2, the J call TRBJ2-3; TRBD2 matches at 7 bases. The CDR3 has 15 residues. Germline CDR1 is SGHTA and CDR2 is FQGNSA. In DNA form, the CDR3 reads TGTGCCAACAGCCGGGACTACCTTAGCACAGATACGCAGTATTTT. Its protein is CANSRDYLSTDTQYF. Complete variable domain (other parts from reference TRBV7-2 and TRBJ2-3): GAGVSQSPSNKVTEKGKDVELRCDPISGHTALYWYRQSLGQGLEFLIYFQGNSAPDKSGLPSDRFSAERTGGSVSTLTIQRTQQEDSAVYLCANSRDYLSTDTQYFGPGTRLTVL.

CDR3 coding DNA: TGTGCTAGTGGTTTTTTCAGGGGACTAAGCTCCTACAATGAGCAGTTCTTC. This gives the protein CASGFFRGLSSYNEQFF. The V call is TRBV12-5, the J call TRBJ2-1; weak D call: TRBD2 (7 bases). V shed 3 bases and J shed 0 bases, with 15 bases lying between them. The germline CDR1 and CDR2 sequences are LGHNT and FRNRAP. This CDR3 has 17 residues.

J is TRBJ2-7 and V is TRBV7-2, with 9 bases aligning to TRBD2. The CDR3 is 14 residues long. The trim removed 1 base at V and 7 bases at J, leaving 5 bases unmatched. The germline gives CDR1 SGHTA, CDR2 FQGNSA. The CDR3: CASSLVAGAWEQYF. The CDR3 nucleotides read TGTGCCAGCAGCTTAGTAGCGGGGGCCTGGGAGCAGTACTTC.

DNA of the CDR3: TGTGCCAGCAGCCAAGGGGGGATCCAAGAGACCCAGTACTTC. Translating it yields CASSQGGIQETQYF. The chain is built from TRBV14 and TRBJ2-5, with D perhaps matching TRBD1 or TRBD2 (5 bases each). V was trimmed by 1 base and J by 1 base, leaving 7 bases between them. Germline lookup yields CDR1 SGHDN and CDR2 FVKESK. The CDR3 is 14 residues long.

On this clone: Other DNA sequences within the sample encode an identical CDR3. The chain couples TRBV9 to TRBJ2-3; D is uncertain. The CDR3 length is 12 residues. Germline values: CDR1 SGDLS, CDR2 YYNGEE. Trimming cost V 0 bases and J 4 bases, with 3 bases left between them. The CDR3 here is CASSVGADTQYF. For the CDR3, the DNA is TGTGCCAGCAGCGTAGGGGCAGATACGCAGTATTTT. Full variable domain (outside the CDR3, taken from reference TRBV9 and TRBJ2-3): DSGVTQTPKHLITATGQRVTLRCSPRSGDLSVYWYQQSLDQGLQFLIQYYNGEERAKGNILERFSAQQFPDLHSELNLSSLELGDSALYFCASSVGADTQYFGPGTRLTVL.

This chain joins TRBV5-1 and TRBJ2-2, with D maybe TRBD2 (5 bases). Trimming removed 1 base at V and 4 bases at J, with 11 bases between. Germline-derived CDR1 and CDR2 are SGHRS and YFSETQ. This CDR3 region has 15 residues. This CDR3 is CASSLRDRSTGELFF. Here the CDR3 DNA reads TGCGCCAGCAGCTTGCGGGATAGAAGCACCGGGGAGCTGTTTTTT.

The V gene is TRBV30, the J gene TRBJ1-5, with 10 bases fitting TRBD1. The germline CDR1 and CDR2 sequences are GTSNPN and SVGIG (reference sequence). This CDR3 is 14 amino acids long. V shed 1 base, J shed 5 bases, and the junction held 2 bases outside the gene matches. The DNA of the CDR3 is TGTGCCTGGAGTGGGGACAGGGGAGATCAGCCCCAGCATTTT. Translation: CAWSGDRGDQPQHF. Complete variable domain (other parts from reference TRBV30 and TRBJ1-5): SQTIHQWPATLVQPVGSPLSLECTVEGTSNPNLYWYRQAAGRGLQLLFYSVGIGQISSEVPQNLSASRPQDRQFILSSKKLLLSDSGFYLCAWSGDRGDQPQHFGDGTRLSIL.

As DNA, the CDR3 is TGTGCCAGCAGTGCGGGACTAGCGGGAGGGCGAGGTGAGACCCAGTACTTC. Amino acid sequence: CASSAGLAGGRGETQYF. The V gene is TRBV2, the J gene TRBJ2-5, with TRBD2 identical over 16 bases. Germline CDR1 and CDR2: SNHLY and FYNNEI. The CDR3 contains 17 residues. The V segment lost 4 bases and the J segment 5 bases; nucleotides outside the gene matches: 7.

The rearrangement uses TRBV15 and TRBJ2-1, with TRBD2 matching over 7 bases. The CDR3 sequence is 16 residues long. The trim removed 3 bases at V and 5 bases at J, leaving 10 bases unmatched. Germline CDR1 and CDR2: LNHNV and YYDKDF (reference sequence). CDR3 amino acids: CATSSPSGGRNNEQFF. For the CDR3, the DNA is TGTGCCACCAGCAGTCCCTCGGGGGGTCGCAACAATGAGCAGTTCTTC. The full variable domain, with the rest looked up from reference TRBV15 and TRBJ2-1, is DAMVIQNPRYQVTQFGKPVTLSCSQTLNHNVMYWYQQKSSQAPKLLFHYYDKDFNNEADTPDNFQSRRPNTSFCFLDIRSPGLGDTAMYLCATSSPSGGRNNEQFFGPGTRLTVL.